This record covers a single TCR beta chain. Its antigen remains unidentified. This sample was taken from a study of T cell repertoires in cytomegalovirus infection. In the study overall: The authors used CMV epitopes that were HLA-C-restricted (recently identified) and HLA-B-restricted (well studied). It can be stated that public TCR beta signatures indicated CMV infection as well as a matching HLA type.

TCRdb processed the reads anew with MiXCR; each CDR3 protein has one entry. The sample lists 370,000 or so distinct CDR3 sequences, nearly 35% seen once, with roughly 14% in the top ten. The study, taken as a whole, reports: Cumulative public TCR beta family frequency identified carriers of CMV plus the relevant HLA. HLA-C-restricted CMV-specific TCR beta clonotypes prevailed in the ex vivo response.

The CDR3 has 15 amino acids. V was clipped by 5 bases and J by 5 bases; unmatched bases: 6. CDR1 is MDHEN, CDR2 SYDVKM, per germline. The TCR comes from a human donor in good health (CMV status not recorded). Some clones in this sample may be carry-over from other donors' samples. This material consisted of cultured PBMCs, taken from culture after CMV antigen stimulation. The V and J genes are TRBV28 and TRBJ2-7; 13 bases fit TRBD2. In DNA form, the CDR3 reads TGTGCCAGCAGTGAACAACTAGCGGGAGGGGACGAGCAGTACTTC. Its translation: CASSEQLAGGDEQYF.